This TCR beta chain was sequenced for a study of post-analysis software for immune sequencing data. Study-wide background: Included courses were relapsing-remitting and secondary progressive multiple sclerosis; progressive-relapsing multiple sclerosis was also included.

Study-level findings and limits: Controls had lower frequencies than patients of a few TRBV segments, which included TRBV5-6, TRBV5-1 and TRBV20-1. A significant reduction in normalized Chao1 diversity was observed in multiple sclerosis patients versus controls.

The germline V gene encodes CDR1 SGHKS and CDR2 YYEKEE (reference sequence). The CDR3 length is 15 residues. Trimming stripped 6 bases from V and 4 bases from J, with 19 bases between. About this clonotype: Antigen: not known.

TCR beta libraries were prepared from cDNA with unique molecular identifiers. A population of roughly 0.85 to 11 million T cells gave rise to approximately 530,000 cDNA molecules. MiXCR was run by TCRdb on the PCR reads, yielding one entry per CDR3 protein. This repertoire shows roughly 410,000 distinct CDR3 sequences, approximately 33% found once; its top ten account for 13%. This TCR was recovered from a girl between 5 and 17 years old with multiple sclerosis. The chain uses TRBV5-5 and TRBJ1-1; D might be TRBD1 (5 bases). Sequenced input: blood. The CDR3 loop reads CASTLSGQGITEAFF. In nucleotides, the CDR3 is TGTGCCAGCACTCTTAGTGGGCAGGGCATCACTGAAGCTTTCTTT. The full variable domain, its missing parts supplied by reference TRBV5-5 and TRBJ1-1, is DAGVTQSPTHLIKTRGQQVTLRCSPISGHKSVSWYQQVLGQGPQFIFQYYEKEERGRGNFPDRFSARQFPNYSSELNVNALLLGDSALYLCASTLSGQGITEAFFGQGTRLTVV.